What follows describes a single T cell receptor (beta chain). All donors were healthy HIV-negative adults lacking recent acute infections or vaccinations. The sample is drawn from a study of shared clonotypes between healthy human individuals. Profiling relied on immunoSEQ multiplex PCR, and the TCRdb table lists in-frame clones only, not all of them. The sample holds 200,000 to 250,000 clones; approximately 65% are singletons and the top ten take 11%. CDR1 SGHRS and CDR2 YFSETQ come from the germline V gene. The V and J ends lost 4 bases and 3 bases, in that order; junction bases with no gene match: 10. The CDR3 is 17 amino acids.

The sample comprised memory CD4+ T cells sorted from blood. Subset: CD45RA-negative fraction. This rearrangement joins TRBV5-1 to TRBJ2-2, with 9 nucleotides matching TRBD1. The receptor's source is a man younger than 40 in good health. The CDR3 loop reads CASSRRTGGADTGELFF. The CDR3 DNA sequence: TGCGCCAGCAGCAGACGAACAGGGGGCGCGGACACCGGGGAGCTGTTTTTT.